Listed here is a single TCR beta chain. Trimming removed 7 bases at V and 4 bases at J, with 19 bases between. CDR3 length: 15 amino acids. Germline loops: CDR1 MNHEY, CDR2 SVGAGI. The data are from a study of cytotoxic CD8 clonotypes in ibrutinib-treated CLL. Study-level background: Investigators reported some 25 partial and 2 complete responses; after median approximately 74 months, approximately 15 patients remained remitted and approximately twelve progressed. Response sampling came at median around eleven months of treatment, ranging roughly 6 to 36 months.

The source of around 2 micrograms of genomic DNA for TCR beta libraries was cryopreserved PBMCs. With sequencing, the targeted depth ranged from 1 in 200,000 to 1 in 1 million T cells. Data came from immunoSEQ multiplex PCR; TCRdb stores just in-frame clones and leaves some out. The table lists tens of thousands of clones, roughly three fifths of them singletons. The receptor was isolated from a human donor with chronic lymphocytic leukemia. The input for sequencing was PBMCs, taken after 24 months of ibrutinib treatment. The genes are TRBV6-5 and TRBJ2-5; D possibly corresponds to TRBD2 (6 bases). DNA for the CDR3: TGTGCCAGCACCCCGGCGGGGAAGTTTCGAGAGACCCAGTACTTC. Its translation is CASTPAGKFRETQYF.